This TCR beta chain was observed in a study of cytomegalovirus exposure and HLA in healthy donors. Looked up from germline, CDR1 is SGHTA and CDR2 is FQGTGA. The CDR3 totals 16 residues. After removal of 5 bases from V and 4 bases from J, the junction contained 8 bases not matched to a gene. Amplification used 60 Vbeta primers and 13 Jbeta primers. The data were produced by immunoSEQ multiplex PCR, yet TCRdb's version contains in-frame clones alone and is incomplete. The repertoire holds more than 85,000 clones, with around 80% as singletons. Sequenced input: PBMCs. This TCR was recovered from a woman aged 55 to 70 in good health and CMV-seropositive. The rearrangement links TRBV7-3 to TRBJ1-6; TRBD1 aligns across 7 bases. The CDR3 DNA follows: TGTGCCAGCAGCCTACAGGGGAGTCGGTATAATTCACCCCTCCACTTT. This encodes CASSLQGSRYNSPLHF.